Presented here are 29 T cell receptor beta chains from one specimen sequenced in a study of PD-L1 blockade in urothelial cancer. Specified time point: pretreatment peripheral blood. Clones were sequenced by immunoSEQ multiplex PCR, and TCRdb holds only the in-frame ones, with some missing. This sample has around 82,000 clones; over 80% occur once, and the top ten carry roughly 1.9%. The input for sequencing was PBMCs, taken around atezolizumab (anti-PD-L1) treatment. These receptor sequences come from a man between 60 and 75 years old with urothelial cancer.

CDR3 protein: CASSLGGTDYQPQHF. DNA for the CDR3: TGCGCCAGCAGCTTGGGGGGGACAGATTATCAGCCCCAGCATTTT. V gene TRBV5-1 combines with J gene TRBJ1-5; TRBD1 aligns across 7 bases. The CDR3 runs to 15 residues. J was trimmed by 5 bases and V by 0 bases; bases with no gene match: 5. Looked up from germline, CDR1 is SGHRS and CDR2 is YFSETQ.

This sequence joins TRBV29-1 and TRBJ1-5, with 7 bases matching TRBD1. Germline CDR1 is SQVTM and CDR2 is ANQGSEA. Trimming at V came to 1 base and at J to 0 bases, leaving 15 bases not matched to a gene. This CDR3 has 19 amino acids. The CDR3 sequence: CSVEGKNFPRDSSNQPQHF. In nucleotides, the CDR3 is TGCAGCGTTGAAGGCAAAAATTTTCCCAGGGACAGTAGCAATCAGCCCCAGCATTTT.

This sequence joins TRBV4-1 and TRBJ2-3, with TRBD2 identical over 13 bases. V shed 0 bases and J 5 bases; nucleotides not matched to a gene: 8. The CDR3 sequence is 18 residues long. CDR1 and CDR2 (germline): MGHRA, YSYEKL. The CDR3: CASSQDATSGGAVDTQYF. The DNA of the CDR3 is TGCGCCAGCAGCCAAGATGCTACTAGCGGGGGGGCGGTAGATACGCAGTATTTT.

This clone was detected only once. The rearrangement uses TRBV7-8 and TRBJ2-3; 7 nucleotides agree with TRBD1. Trimming took 5 bases from V and 4 from J; bases not matched to a gene: 9. The CDR3 length is 15 residues. Germline V gives CDR1 SGHVS, CDR2 FQNEAQ. Written as DNA, the CDR3 is TGTGCCAGCAGCCCCCTACGAGGGGGCTCAGATACGCAGTATTTT. Translated: CASSPLRGGSDTQYF.

This clone is categorized as medium-sized. The rearrangement joins TRBV4-1 to TRBJ2-7, with a tentative D call TRBD1 (6 bases). Germline loops: CDR1 MGHRA, CDR2 YSYEKL. The CDR3 is 16 residues long. The V gene lost 4 bases and the J gene lost 1 base, with 17 bases spanning the gap. CDR3 nucleotides: TGCGCCAGCAGCCCACAGGGAAACGGTGGGTCCTACGAGCAGTACTTC. Translating it yields CASSPQGNGGSYEQYF.

This clone appeared a few times. V is TRBV5-1 and J is TRBJ1-1, with D perhaps matching TRBD1 (5 bases). V was clipped by 4 bases and J by 3 bases, with 13 bases between them. Per the germline V gene, CDR1 is SGHRS and CDR2 is YFSETQ. This CDR3 contains 14 residues. The CDR3 coding sequence is TGCGCCAGCAGCCTCCGCGGGGGATACACTGAAGCTTTCTTT. Protein: CASSLRGGYTEAFF.

This chain connects TRBV5-1 to TRBJ2-5; 14 bases match TRBD2. The CDR3 covers 16 residues. J gave up 5 bases and V 4 bases, and 7 bases lay outside the gene matches. From germline, CDR1 is SGHRS and CDR2 YFSETQ. The CDR3 DNA sequence: TGCGCCAGCAGCAACCCGGGACTAGCGGGAGAGGAGACCCAGTACTTC. Translation gives CASSNPGLAGEETQYF.

The chain employs TRBV6-1 and TRBJ1-1, with D unclear. V was cut by 4 bases and J by 4 bases, with 13 bases left in between. Germline V gene sequence: CDR1 MNHNS, CDR2 SASEGT. The CDR3 covers 14 residues. The CDR3 region has the DNA TGTGCCAGCAGTGCGGGGTGGGGTGGCACTGAAGCTTTCTTT. This codes for CASSAGWGGTEAFF.

The chain employs TRBV2 and TRBJ2-1; D is undetermined. CDR3 length: 11 amino acids. The V and J ends lost 5 bases and 5 bases respectively, with 4 bases between them. Germline lookup yields CDR1 SNHLY and CDR2 FYNNEI. As DNA, the CDR3 is TGTGCCAGCAGTCCCAACAATGAGCAGTTCTTC. Translating it yields CASSPNNEQFF.

V and J are TRBV5-6 and TRBJ2-1; 7 positions match TRBD2. The CDR3 runs to 15 residues. Germline V lookup: CDR1 SGHDT, CDR2 YYEEEE. V was clipped by 0 bases and J by 3 bases; unmatched bases: 3. The CDR3 is CASSLESSGYNEQFF. The CDR3 DNA follows: TGTGCCAGCAGCTTGGAGTCTAGCGGCTACAATGAGCAGTTCTTC.

This clone occurred a few times. This sequence joins TRBV28 and TRBJ2-5; 10 nucleotides line up with TRBD1. The CDR3 covers 18 residues. Germline CDR1 is MDHEN and CDR2 is SYDVKM. V gave up 3 bases and J gave up 3 bases; unmatched junction bases: 13. The CDR3 loop reads CASSFMTGTGVWEETQYF. The DNA of the CDR3 is TGTGCCAGCAGTTTTATGACCGGGACAGGGGTTTGGGAAGAGACCCAGTACTTC.

This chain links TRBV11-2 with TRBJ1-3, with 11 bases fitting TRBD1. The germline V gene has CDR1 SGHAT and CDR2 FQNNGV. J was trimmed by 0 bases and V by 0 bases; bases with no gene match: 1. This CDR3 has 17 amino acids. The CDR3 sequence: CASSLEGTGGSGNTIYF. Written as DNA, the CDR3 is TGTGCCAGCAGCTTAGAGGGGACAGGGGGCTCTGGAAACACCATATATTTT.

The chain uses TRBV25-1 and TRBJ2-2, with 12 bases lining up with TRBD1. CDR3 length: 17 amino acids. The J segment lost 5 bases and the V segment lost 8 bases, leaving 12 bases of the junction unmatched. Germline V CDR1 and CDR2: MGHDK, SYGVNS. CDR3 protein: CASSPGTGGLTTGELFF. CDR3 DNA sequence: TGTGCCAGCTCTCCCGGGACAGGGGGCCTTACAACCGGGGAGCTGTTTTTT.

This chain joins TRBV19 and TRBJ1-1, with TRBD1 identical over 8 bases. This CDR3 is 12 amino acids long. The germline CDR1 and CDR2 sequences are LNHDA and SQIVND (reference sequence). This CDR3 is CDAGQGDSEAFF. The DNA for the CDR3 is TGTGACGCCGGACAGGGAGACTCTGAAGCTTTCTTT. Together with reference TRBV19 and TRBJ1-1, the CDR3 gives the full variable domain: DGGITQSPKYLFRKEGQNVTLSCEQNLNHDAMYWYRQDPGQGLRLIYYSQIVNDFQKGDIAEGYSVSREKKESFPLTVTSAQKNPTAFYLCDAGQGDSEAFFGQGTRLTVV.

This rearrangement joins TRBV19 to TRBJ1-1; D remains ambiguous. Germline assignment: CDR1 LNHDA and CDR2 SQIVND (reference sequence). The V gene lost 3 bases and the J gene lost 3 bases, with 17 bases spanning the gap. The CDR3 sequence is 16 residues long. In nucleotides, the CDR3 is TGTGCCAGTAGTATCAGTACCCTGCCCGGGGACACTGAAGCTTTCTTT. Translating gives CASSISTLPGDTEAFF.

CDR3 in amino acids: CASRREGETQYF. The DNA of the CDR3 is TGTGCCAGTAGGAGGGAGGGGGAGACCCAGTACTTC. The V gene is TRBV19, the J gene TRBJ2-5, with 7 positions matching TRBD2. This CDR3 is built from 12 residues. Germline-derived CDR1 and CDR2 are LNHDA and SQIVND (reference sequence). The ends lost 6 bases at V and 5 bases at J; junction bases unmatched: 3.

This sequence joins TRBV7-6 and TRBJ2-3, with D perhaps matching TRBD1 (6 bases). The CDR3 contains 15 residues. V was clipped by 2 bases and J by 4 bases, with 13 bases between them. The germline CDR1 and CDR2 sequences are SGHVS and FNYEAQ. The CDR3 nucleotides read TGTGCCAGCAGCTTATCAGGGGAAGGGCCAGATACGCAGTATTTT. Amino acid sequence: CASSLSGEGPDTQYF.

The J gene is TRBJ1-5, the V gene TRBV5-5, with 9 nucleotides matching TRBD1. V trimming: 6 bases; J trimming: 1 base; junction bases outside the gene matches: 11. The CDR3 is made up of 17 amino acids. The germline CDR1 and CDR2 sequences are SGHKS and YYEKEE (reference sequence). The CDR3 sequence: CASKLNVQGASNQPQHF. In DNA form, the CDR3 reads TGTGCCAGCAAACTAAATGTACAGGGGGCAAGCAATCAGCCCCAGCATTTT.

The chain combines TRBV5-1 with TRBJ2-5; possible D gene TRBD2, 6 bases. Germline V gene sequence: CDR1 SGHRS, CDR2 YFSETQ. The CDR3 has 14 residues. The ends were cut back, 0 bases at V and 3 bases at J, with 9 bases in the middle. CDR3 residues: CASSLGAGKETQYF. CDR3 sequence (DNA): TGCGCCAGCAGCTTGGGTGCGGGAAAAGAGACCCAGTACTTC.

This chain connects TRBV7-2 to TRBJ1-3; D is ambiguous. V was shortened by 8 bases and J by 7 bases, with 15 bases between the two germline ends. The CDR3 consists of 13 residues. The germline gives CDR1 SGHTA, CDR2 FQGNSA. Here the CDR3 DNA reads TGTGCCAGCTTTCCGCGGAATAGTAACACCATATATTTT. It encodes CASFPRNSNTIYF.

V and J are TRBV4-3 and TRBJ2-2; 9 nucleotides line up with TRBD1. Germline-derived CDR1 and CDR2 are LGHNA and YSLEER. The junction had 2 bases not matched to a gene; V was cut back by 4 bases and J by 5 bases. The length of the CDR3 is 14 residues. CDR3 in DNA: TGCGCCAGCAGCCTTGACAGGGGGACCGGGGAGCTGTTTTTT. As protein: CASSLDRGTGELFF.

V usage is TRBV30 and J usage is TRBJ2-2, with 7 bases aligning to TRBD1. The CDR3 loop spans 14 amino acids. With 7 bases clipped from V and 2 bases from J, the junction kept 7 bases outside the gene matches. The germline V gene has CDR1 GTSNPN and CDR2 SVGIG (reference sequence). The CDR3 is CAYPGTVNTGELFF. DNA of the CDR3: TGTGCCTACCCCGGGACAGTAAACACCGGGGAGCTGTTTTTT.

The V call is TRBV19, the J call TRBJ1-1; 7 positions agree with TRBD1. CDR1 is LNHDA, CDR2 SQIVND, per germline (reference sequence). This CDR3 has 15 amino acids. The ends lost 4 bases at V and 2 bases at J; junction bases unmatched: 7. The CDR3 reads CASSRDSGPNTEAFF. The CDR3 nucleotides are TGTGCCAGTAGTAGGGACAGCGGCCCCAACACTGAAGCTTTCTTT.

CDR3 in DNA: TGTGCCAGCAGCCCTACTAGCGGGAAACTTTACGAGCAGTACTTC. Its protein is CASSPTSGKLYEQYF. The gene calls are TRBV7-2 and TRBJ2-7; TRBD2 aligns across 10 bases. Trimming cost V 5 bases and J 4 bases; bases outside gene matches: 8. The CDR3 sequence is 15 residues long. Germline V lookup: CDR1 SGHTA, CDR2 FQGNSA.

The chain carries TRBV19 and TRBJ1-3, with 8 bases fitting TRBD1. CDR3 length: 17 residues. Germline CDR1 reads LNHDA; CDR2 reads SQIVND (reference sequence). V was clipped by 3 bases and J by 2 bases; unmatched bases: 9. The CDR3, as DNA: TGTGCCAGTAGTATCATCTCTGCGACAGGGGCTGGAAACACCATATATTTT. This translates into CASSIISATGAGNTIYF. Full variable domain (outside the CDR3, taken from reference TRBV19 and TRBJ1-3): DGGITQSPKYLFRKEGQNVTLSCEQNLNHDAMYWYRQDPGQGLRLIYYSQIVNDFQKGDIAEGYSVSREKKESFPLTVTSAQKNPTAFYLCASSIISATGAGNTIYFGEGSWLTVV.

This clone was found once. The chain recombines TRBV5-8 with TRBJ2-5; a possible D gene is TRBD2 (6 bases). Looked up from germline, CDR1 is SGHTS and CDR2 is YDEGEE. V was trimmed by 3 bases and J by 0 bases, leaving 12 bases between them. The CDR3 is 15 amino acids. For the CDR3, the DNA is TGTGCCAGCAGCTCCGGTGGGGGGAACCAAGAGACCCAGTACTTC. It specifies CASSSGGGNQETQYF. The complete variable domain, with remaining parts taken from reference TRBV5-8 and TRBJ2-5, reads EAGVTQSPTHLIKTRGQQATLRCSPISGHTSVYWYQQALGLGLQFLLWYDEGEERNRGNFPPRFSGRQFPNYSSELNVNALELEDSALYLCASSSGGGNQETQYFGPGTRLLVL.

This sequence joins TRBV19 and TRBJ2-1, with TRBD1 identical over 9 bases. This CDR3 is 15 amino acids long. Trimming took 5 bases from V and 6 from J; bases not matched to a gene: 8. Germline V lookup: CDR1 LNHDA, CDR2 SQIVND (reference sequence). The CDR3 DNA reads TGTGCCAGTAGTTTGGGACAGGGAAATTCCAATGAGCAGTTCTTC. Encoded protein: CASSLGQGNSNEQFF. The full variable domain, rest sourced from reference TRBV19 and TRBJ2-1, is DGGITQSPKYLFRKEGQNVTLSCEQNLNHDAMYWYRQDPGQGLRLIYYSQIVNDFQKGDIAEGYSVSREKKESFPLTVTSAQKNPTAFYLCASSLGQGNSNEQFFGPGTRLTVL.

The chain combines TRBV19 with TRBJ1-1; maybe TRBD1 (5 bases). Germline V gene sequence: CDR1 LNHDA, CDR2 SQIVND (reference sequence). The CDR3 is made up of 13 amino acids. V was cut by 5 bases and J by 0 bases, with 7 bases left in between. CDR3 sequence: CASSWDLNTEAFF. For the CDR3, the DNA is TGTGCCAGTAGTTGGGACTTGAACACTGAAGCTTTCTTT.

This sequence joins TRBV28 and TRBJ2-3, with TRBD2 identical over 8 bases. The CDR3 totals 17 residues. V shed 5 bases, J shed 1 base, and the junction held 11 bases outside the gene matches. CDR1 and CDR2 from the germline V gene are MDHEN and SYDVKM. The CDR3, as DNA: TGTGCCAGCAGTCGCACTAGCGGATTCAAGGGCACAGATACGCAGTATTTT. This sequence encodes CASSRTSGFKGTDTQYF.